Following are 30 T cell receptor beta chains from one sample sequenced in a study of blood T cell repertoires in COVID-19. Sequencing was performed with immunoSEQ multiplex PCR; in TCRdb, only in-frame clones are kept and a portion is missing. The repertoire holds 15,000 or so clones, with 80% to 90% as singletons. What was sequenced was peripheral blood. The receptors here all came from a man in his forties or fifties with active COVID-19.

This CDR3 reads CASSGGTGVSYEQYF. The CDR3 nucleotides are TGTGCCAGCAGCGGGGGGACAGGGGTCTCCTACGAGCAGTACTTC. The rearrangement joins TRBV7-9 to TRBJ2-7; 10 nucleotides line up with TRBD1. This CDR3 has 15 amino acids. Germline trimming cut 5 bases from V and 0 bases from J; bases unmatched to any gene: 4. Germline CDR1 reads SEHNR; CDR2 reads FQNEAQ (reference sequence). The full variable domain, completed using reference TRBV7-9 and TRBJ2-7, is DTGVSQNPRHKITKRGQNVTFRCDPISEHNRLYWYRQTLGQGPEFLTYFQNEAQLEKSRLLSDRFSAERPKGSFSTLEIQRTEQGDSAMYLCASSGGTGVSYEQYFGPGTRLTVT.

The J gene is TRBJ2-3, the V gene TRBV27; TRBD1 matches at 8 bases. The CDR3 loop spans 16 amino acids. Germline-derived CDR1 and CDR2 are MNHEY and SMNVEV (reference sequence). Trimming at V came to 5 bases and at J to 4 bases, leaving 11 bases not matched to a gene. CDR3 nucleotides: TGTGCCAGCAGTGCGCAGGGGGCCACCCGTCCAGATACGCAGTATTTT. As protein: CASSAQGATRPDTQYF.

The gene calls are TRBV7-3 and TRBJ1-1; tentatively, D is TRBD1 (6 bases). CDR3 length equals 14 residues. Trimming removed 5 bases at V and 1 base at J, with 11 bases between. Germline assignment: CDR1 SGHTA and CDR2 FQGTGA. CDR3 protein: CASSDGQPNTEAFF. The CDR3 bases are TGTGCCAGCAGCGACGGACAGCCGAACACTGAAGCTTTCTTT.

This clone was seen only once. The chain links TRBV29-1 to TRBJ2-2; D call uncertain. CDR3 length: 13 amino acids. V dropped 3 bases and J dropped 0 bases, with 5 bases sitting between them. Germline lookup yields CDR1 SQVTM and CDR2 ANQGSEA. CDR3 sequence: CSVDRSNTGELFF. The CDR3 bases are TGCAGCGTTGACAGGTCGAACACCGGGGAGCTGTTTTTT.

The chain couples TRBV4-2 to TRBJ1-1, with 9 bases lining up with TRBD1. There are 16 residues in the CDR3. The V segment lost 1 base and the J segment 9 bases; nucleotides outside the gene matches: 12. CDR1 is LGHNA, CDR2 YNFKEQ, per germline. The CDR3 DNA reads TGTGCCAGCAGCCAAGCACCGGGACAGGGCACACCGAAAGCTTTCTTT. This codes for CASSQAPGQGTPKAFF.

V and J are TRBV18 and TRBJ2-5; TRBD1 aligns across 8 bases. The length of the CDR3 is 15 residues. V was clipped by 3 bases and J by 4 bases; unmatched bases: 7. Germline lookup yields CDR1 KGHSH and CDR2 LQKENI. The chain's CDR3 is CASSPPDRGRETQYF. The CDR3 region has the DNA TGTGCCAGCTCACCTCCCGACAGGGGAAGAGAGACCCAGTACTTC.

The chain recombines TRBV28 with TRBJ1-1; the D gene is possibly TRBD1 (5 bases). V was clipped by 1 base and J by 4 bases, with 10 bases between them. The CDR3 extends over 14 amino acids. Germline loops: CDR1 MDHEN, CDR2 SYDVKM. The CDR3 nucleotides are TGTGCCAGCAGTTTATCGCAGGGAATCACTGAAGCTTTCTTT. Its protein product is CASSLSQGITEAFF.

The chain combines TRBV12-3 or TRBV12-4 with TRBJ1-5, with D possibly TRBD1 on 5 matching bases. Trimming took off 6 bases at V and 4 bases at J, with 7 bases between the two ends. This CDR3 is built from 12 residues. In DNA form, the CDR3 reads TGTGCCAGCAGCCCAGGGAATCAGCCCCAGCATTTT. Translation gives CASSPGNQPQHF.

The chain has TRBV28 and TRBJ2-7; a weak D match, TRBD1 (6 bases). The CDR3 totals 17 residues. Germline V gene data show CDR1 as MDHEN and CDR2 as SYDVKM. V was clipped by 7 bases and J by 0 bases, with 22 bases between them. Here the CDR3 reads CASTKKPRDTSSYEQYF. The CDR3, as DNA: TGTGCCAGCACCAAGAAACCCAGGGACACCAGCTCCTACGAGCAGTACTTC.

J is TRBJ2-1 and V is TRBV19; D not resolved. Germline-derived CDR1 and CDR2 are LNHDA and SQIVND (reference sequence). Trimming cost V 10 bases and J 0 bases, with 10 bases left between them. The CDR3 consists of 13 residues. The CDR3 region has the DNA TGTGCCACTTCACCGAGCTCCTACAATGAGCAGTTCTTC. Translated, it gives CATSPSSYNEQFF.

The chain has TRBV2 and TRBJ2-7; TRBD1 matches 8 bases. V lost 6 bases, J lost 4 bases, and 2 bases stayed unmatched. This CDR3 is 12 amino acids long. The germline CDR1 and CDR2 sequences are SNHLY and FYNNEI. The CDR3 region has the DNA TGTGCCAGCAGACAGGGGGATTACGAGCAGTACTTC. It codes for CASRQGDYEQYF. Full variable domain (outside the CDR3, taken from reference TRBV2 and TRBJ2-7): EPEVTQTPSHQVTQMGQEVILRCVPISNHLYFYWYRQILGQKVEFLVSFYNNEISEKSEIFDDQFSVERPDGSNFTLKIRSTKLEDSAMYFCASRQGDYEQYFGPGTRLTVT.

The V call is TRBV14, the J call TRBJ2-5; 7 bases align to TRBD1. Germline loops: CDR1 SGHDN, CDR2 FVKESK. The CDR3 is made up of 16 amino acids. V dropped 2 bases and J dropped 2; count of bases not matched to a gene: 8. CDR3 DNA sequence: TGTGCCAGCAGCCAAAGGGGGCCCCGGTGGCAAGAGACCCAGTACTTC. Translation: CASSQRGPRWQETQYF. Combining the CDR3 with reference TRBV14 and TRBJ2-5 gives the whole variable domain EAGVTQFPSHSVIEKGQTVTLRCDPISGHDNLYWYRRVMGKEIKFLLHFVKESKQDESGMPNNRFLAERTGGTYSTLKVQPAELEDSGVYFCASSQRGPRWQETQYFGPGTRLLVL.

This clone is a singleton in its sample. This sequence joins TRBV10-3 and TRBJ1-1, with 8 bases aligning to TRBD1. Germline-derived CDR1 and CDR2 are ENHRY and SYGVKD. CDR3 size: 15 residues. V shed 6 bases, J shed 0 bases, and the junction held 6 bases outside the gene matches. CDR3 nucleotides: TGTGCCATCAGCCCCCCGACAGGGGTGAACACTGAAGCTTTCTTT. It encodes CAISPPTGVNTEAFF.

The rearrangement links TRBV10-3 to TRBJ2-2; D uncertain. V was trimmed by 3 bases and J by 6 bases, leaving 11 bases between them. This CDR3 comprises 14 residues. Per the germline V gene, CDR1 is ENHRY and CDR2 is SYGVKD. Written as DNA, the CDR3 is TGTGCCATCAGTGAACATACAGTGGCCGGGGAGCTGTTTTTT. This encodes CAISEHTVAGELFF.

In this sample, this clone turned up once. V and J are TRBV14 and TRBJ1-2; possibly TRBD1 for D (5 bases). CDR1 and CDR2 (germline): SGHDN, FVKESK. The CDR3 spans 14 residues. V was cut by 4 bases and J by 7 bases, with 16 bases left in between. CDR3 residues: CASSLLGGAGGYTF. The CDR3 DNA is TGTGCCAGCAGCCTGCTGGGAGGGGCAGGTGGCTACACCTTC.

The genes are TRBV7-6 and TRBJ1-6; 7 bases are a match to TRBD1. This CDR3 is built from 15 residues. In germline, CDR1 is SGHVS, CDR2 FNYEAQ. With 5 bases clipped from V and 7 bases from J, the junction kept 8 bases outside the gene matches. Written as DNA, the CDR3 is TGTGCCAGCAGCCTCTTTCCGGGACAGAATTCACCCCTCCACTTT. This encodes CASSLFPGQNSPLHF.

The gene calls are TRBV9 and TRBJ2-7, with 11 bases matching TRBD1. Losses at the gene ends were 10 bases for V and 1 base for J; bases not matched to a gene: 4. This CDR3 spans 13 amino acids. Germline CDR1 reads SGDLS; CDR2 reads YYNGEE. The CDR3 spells CASGQGGSYEQYF. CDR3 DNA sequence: TGTGCCTCGGGACAGGGGGGTTCCTACGAGCAGTACTTC.

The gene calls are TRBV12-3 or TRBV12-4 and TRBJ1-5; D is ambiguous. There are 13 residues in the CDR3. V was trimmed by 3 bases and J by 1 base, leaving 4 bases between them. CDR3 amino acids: CASSLSSNQPQHF. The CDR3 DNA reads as TGTGCCAGCAGTTTGTCAAGCAATCAGCCCCAGCATTTT.

CDR3 residues: CASSVGTSGRARKETQYF. As DNA, the CDR3 is TGTGCCAGCAGCGTAGGGACTAGCGGGAGGGCCAGGAAAGAGACCCAGTACTTC. The chain links TRBV5-4 to TRBJ2-5; 16 bases fit TRBD2. There are 18 residues in the CDR3. Germline V gene lookup returns CDR1 SGHNT and CDR2 YYREEE (reference sequence). V dropped 4 bases and J dropped 3; count of bases not matched to a gene: 9. The entire variable domain, with the rest obtained from reference TRBV5-4 and TRBJ2-5, is as follows: ETGVTQSPTHLIKTRGQQVTLRCSSQSGHNTVSWYQQALGQGPQFIFQYYREEENGRGNFPPRFSGLQFPNYSSELNVNALELDDSALYLCASSVGTSGRARKETQYFGPGTRLLVL.

The CDR3 reads CASTPGWGGEQYF. The CDR3 DNA sequence: TGTGCCAGCACACCGGGCTGGGGCGGCGAGCAGTACTTC. The V and J genes are TRBV28 and TRBJ2-7, with D maybe TRBD1 (5 bases). Per germline, CDR1 MDHEN and CDR2 SYDVKM. V was clipped by 7 bases and J by 6 bases, with 16 bases between them. This CDR3 spans 13 amino acids.

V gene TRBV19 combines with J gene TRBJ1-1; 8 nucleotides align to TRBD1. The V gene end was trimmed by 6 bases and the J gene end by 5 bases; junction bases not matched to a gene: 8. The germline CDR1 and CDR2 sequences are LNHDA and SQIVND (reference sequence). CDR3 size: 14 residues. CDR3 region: CASRPQGVYTEAFF. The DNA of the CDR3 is TGTGCCAGTAGACCACAGGGGGTATATACTGAAGCTTTCTTT. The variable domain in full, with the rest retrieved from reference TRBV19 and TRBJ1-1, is DGGITQSPKYLFRKEGQNVTLSCEQNLNHDAMYWYRQDPGQGLRLIYYSQIVNDFQKGDIAEGYSVSREKKESFPLTVTSAQKNPTAFYLCASRPQGVYTEAFFGQGTRLTVV.

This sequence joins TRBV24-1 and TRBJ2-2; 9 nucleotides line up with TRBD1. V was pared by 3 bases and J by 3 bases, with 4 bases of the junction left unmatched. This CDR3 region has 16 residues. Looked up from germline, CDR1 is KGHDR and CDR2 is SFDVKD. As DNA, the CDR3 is TGTGCCACCAGTGATCCCGGGACAGGGTACACCGGGGAGCTGTTTTTT. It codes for CATSDPGTGYTGELFF.

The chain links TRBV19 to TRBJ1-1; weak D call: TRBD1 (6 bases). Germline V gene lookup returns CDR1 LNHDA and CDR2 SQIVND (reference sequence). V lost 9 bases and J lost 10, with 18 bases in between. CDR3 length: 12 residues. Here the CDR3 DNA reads TGTGCCAGCGCCCCAGGGGTTTGGGGAGCTTTCTTT. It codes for CASAPGVWGAFF.

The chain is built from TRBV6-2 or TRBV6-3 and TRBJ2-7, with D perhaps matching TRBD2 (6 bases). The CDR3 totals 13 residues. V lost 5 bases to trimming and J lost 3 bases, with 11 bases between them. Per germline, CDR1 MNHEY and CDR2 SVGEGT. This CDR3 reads CASSRGLNYEQYF. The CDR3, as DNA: TGTGCCAGCAGTCGGGGACTCAACTACGAGCAGTACTTC.

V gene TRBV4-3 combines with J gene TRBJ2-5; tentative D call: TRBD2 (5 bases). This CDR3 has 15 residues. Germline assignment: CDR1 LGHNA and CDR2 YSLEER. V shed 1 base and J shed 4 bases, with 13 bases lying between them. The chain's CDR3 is CASSQVLSGLETQYF. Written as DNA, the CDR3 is TGCGCCAGCAGCCAAGTGCTTTCGGGATTAGAGACCCAGTACTTC.

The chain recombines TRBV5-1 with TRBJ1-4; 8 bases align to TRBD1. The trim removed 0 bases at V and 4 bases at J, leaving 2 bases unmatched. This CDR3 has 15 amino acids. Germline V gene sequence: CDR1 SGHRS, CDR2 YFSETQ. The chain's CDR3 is CASSLGTGNNEKLFF. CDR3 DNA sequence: TGCGCCAGCAGCTTGGGGACAGGGAATAATGAAAAACTGTTTTTT.

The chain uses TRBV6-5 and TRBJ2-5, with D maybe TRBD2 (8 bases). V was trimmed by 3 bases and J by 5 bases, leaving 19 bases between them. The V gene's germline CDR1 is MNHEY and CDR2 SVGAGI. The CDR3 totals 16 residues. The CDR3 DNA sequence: TGTGCCAGCAGTTATCCGACAGGGTCGGGGGGGGAGACCCAGTACTTC. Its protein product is CASSYPTGSGGETQYF.

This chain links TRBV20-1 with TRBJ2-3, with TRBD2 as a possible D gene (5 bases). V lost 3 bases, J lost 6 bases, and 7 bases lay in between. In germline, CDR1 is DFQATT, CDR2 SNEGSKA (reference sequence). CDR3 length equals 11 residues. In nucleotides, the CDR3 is TGCAGTGCTAGTCCGGGGGATACGCAGTATTTT. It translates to CSASPGDTQYF.

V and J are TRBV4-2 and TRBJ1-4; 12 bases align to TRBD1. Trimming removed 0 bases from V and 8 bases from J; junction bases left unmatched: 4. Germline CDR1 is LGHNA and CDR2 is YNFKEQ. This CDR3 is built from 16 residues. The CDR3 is CASSQDPGTGGEKLFF. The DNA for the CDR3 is TGTGCCAGCAGCCAAGATCCCGGGACAGGGGGCGAAAAACTGTTTTTT.

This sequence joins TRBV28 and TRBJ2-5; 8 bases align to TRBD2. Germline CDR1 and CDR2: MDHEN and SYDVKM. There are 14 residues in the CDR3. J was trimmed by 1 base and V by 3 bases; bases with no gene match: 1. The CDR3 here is CASSFSGSQETQYF. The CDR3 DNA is TGTGCCAGCAGTTTCAGCGGGAGCCAAGAGACCCAGTACTTC.